This record concerns one T cell receptor (beta chain) sequence. This sample stems from a study of technical replicates of blood from four donors. CDR1 is SGDLS, CDR2 YYNGEE, per germline. The J segment lost 7 bases and the V segment lost 1 base, leaving 6 bases of the junction unmatched. CDR3 length: 15 residues. Sequencing used immunoSEQ multiplex PCR; TCRdb keeps in-frame clones, though not all of them. The sample lists about 73,000 clones, 90% to 95% occurring once. This sequence joins TRBV9 and TRBJ1-4; the match to TRBD1 covers 8 bases. The sample was PBMCs. The TCR was taken from a human donor in good health. Some clones in this sample may be carry-over from other donors' samples. CDR3 nucleotides: TGTGCCAGCAGCGTAACGACAGGGGTGGGTGAAAAACTGTTTTTT. Its translation is CASSVTTGVGEKLFF.